The 32 T cell receptor beta chains reported below all come from one sample, sequenced in a study of a mutant IDH1 vaccine in newly diagnosed glioma (dated by TCRdb to about 2021). The time point label on this specimen signifies: week 47, end of study. Every vaccine dose consisted of 300 ug of a 20-mer mutant IDH1 peptide in Montanide, administered subcutaneously together with topical imiquimod. The method behind the library was the immunoSEQ multiplex PCR assay. Not all clones reach the TCRdb copy of this immuneACCESS table, which keeps in-frame sequences only. Checked studies attribute under half of the gap to unresolved V genes and leave the rest unexplained. The sample table contains some 34,000 clones; only one count was recorded for about 93% of them. The leading ten clones occupy 4.5% to 5.5% of the sample. Their target antigens are unknown. Sequencing used PBMCs, obtained from a glioma patient whose treatment included an IDH1 peptide vaccine. The receptors here all came from a woman between 40 and 50 years old with glioma.

The V gene is TRBV4-3, the J gene TRBJ2-7; TRBD1 or TRBD2 may be the D gene (5 bases each). Germline V gene sequence: CDR1 LGHNA, CDR2 YSLEER. V lost 0 bases and J 5 bases, leaving 11 bases between the germline ends. The CDR3 length is 14 residues. The CDR3, as DNA: TGCGCCAGCAGCCAAGATCGGGACGGAAACGAGCAGTACTTC. Protein sequence: CASSQDRDGNEQYF.

The V call is TRBV7-2, the J call TRBJ1-2; tentatively, D is TRBD1 (6 bases). The V gene lost 5 bases and the J gene lost 2 bases, with 9 bases spanning the gap. Germline assignment: CDR1 SGHTA and CDR2 FQGNSA. This CDR3 region has 13 residues. This CDR3 is CASSQDRNYGYTF. The CDR3 region has the DNA TGTGCCAGCAGCCAGGACAGAAACTATGGCTACACCTTC.

This clone was seen only once. The chain joins TRBV30 to TRBJ1-1; D may be TRBD1 (5 bases). Trimming took off 3 bases at V and 5 bases at J, with 28 bases between the two ends. Germline CDR1 and CDR2: GTSNPN and SVGIG (reference sequence). The CDR3 length is 18 residues. The CDR3, as DNA: TGTGCCTGGAGCCACGCGGGGGTATGGGCAAGGGTTCGTACTGAAGCTTTCTTT. Translation gives CAWSHAGVWARVRTEAFF.

V and J are TRBV5-1 and TRBJ2-1, with 10 bases matching TRBD2. Germline-derived CDR1 and CDR2 are SGHRS and YFSETQ. The junction had 7 bases not matched to a gene; V was cut back by 4 bases and J by 9 bases. The CDR3 has 14 amino acids. The CDR3 here is CASSPPAGGSEQFF. The CDR3 region has the DNA TGCGCCAGCAGCCCCCCAGCGGGAGGGAGTGAGCAGTTCTTC.

For the CDR3, the DNA is TGCGCCAGCAGCTTTAATGGGCGGAACACTGAAGCTTTCTTT. It is translated as CASSFNGRNTEAFF. The chain couples TRBV5-1 to TRBJ1-1, with unresolved D. Germline V gene lookup returns CDR1 SGHRS and CDR2 YFSETQ. Trimming pared 2 bases from V and 1 base from J, leaving 9 bases between. The CDR3 has 14 residues.

This rearrangement joins TRBV5-1 to TRBJ1-4; no clear D gene. The ends were cut back, 2 bases at V and 7 bases at J, with 12 bases in the middle. Germline CDR1 is SGHRS and CDR2 is YFSETQ. The CDR3 length is 14 residues. The CDR3, as DNA: TGCGCCAGCAGCTTTCGGGGAGGAGGTGAAAAACTGTTTTTT. Amino acids: CASSFRGGGEKLFF.

The genes are TRBV6-1 and TRBJ1-6; the D is unclear. CDR3 size: 13 residues. The germline V and J ends were trimmed by 3 bases and 6 bases, with 6 bases remaining between them. The germline CDR1 and CDR2 sequences are MNHNS and SASEGT. The CDR3 sequence: CASSEDPNSPLHF. Written as DNA, the CDR3 is TGTGCCAGCAGTGAGGACCCTAATTCACCCCTCCACTTT.

V is TRBV2 and J is TRBJ1-5, with D perhaps TRBD1 (5 bases). V was pared by 3 bases and J by 3 bases, with 15 bases between. Germline V gene lookup returns CDR1 SNHLY and CDR2 FYNNEI. The CDR3 has 16 residues. The CDR3, as DNA: TGTGCCAGCAGTGACGGGAGGGACGTGCCCAATCAGCCCCAGCATTTT. Amino acid sequence: CASSDGRDVPNQPQHF. The full variable domain, in which reference TRBV2 and TRBJ1-5 provide the parts outside the CDR3, is EPEVTQTPSHQVTQMGQEVILRCVPISNHLYFYWYRQILGQKVEFLVSFYNNEISEKSEIFDDQFSVERPDGSNFTLKIRSTKLEDSAMYFCASSDGRDVPNQPQHFGDGTRLSIL.

In DNA form, the CDR3 reads TGTGCCAGCAGTGAATACTCGTTCACTAGCGGGGGGGCAAGGAACATTCAGTACTTC. Its protein product is CASSEYSFTSGGARNIQYF. The chain employs TRBV6-1 and TRBJ2-4, with 13 bases fitting TRBD2. The V and J ends lost 2 bases and 7 bases, in that order; junction bases with no gene match: 14. The germline V gene has CDR1 MNHNS and CDR2 SASEGT. The CDR3 length is 19 residues.

The V gene is TRBV5-1, the J gene TRBJ1-2; D is unresolved. Trimming pared 0 bases from V and 5 bases from J, leaving 8 bases between. The CDR3 has 13 amino acids. Looked up from germline, CDR1 is SGHRS and CDR2 is YFSETQ. Here the CDR3 reads CASSLESGYGYTF. The CDR3 DNA follows: TGCGCCAGCAGCTTGGAATCCGGTTATGGCTACACCTTC.

This clone was seen once. This chain uses TRBV6-5 with TRBJ1-5, with 9 bases matching TRBD1. This CDR3 has 15 amino acids. Germline-derived CDR1 and CDR2 are MNHEY and SVGAGI. V lost 0 bases to trimming and J lost 4 bases; unmatched junction nucleotides: 1. CDR3: CASSYSDRGNQPQHF. Written as DNA, the CDR3 is TGTGCCAGCAGTTACTCCGACAGGGGGAATCAGCCCCAGCATTTT.

J is TRBJ2-1 and V is TRBV5-1; TRBD2 aligns across 7 bases. CDR1 SGHRS and CDR2 YFSETQ come from the germline V gene. The junction had 5 bases not matched to a gene; V was cut back by 0 bases and J by 2 bases. The CDR3 runs to 16 residues. The CDR3, as DNA: TGCGCCAGCAGCTTGGATGGGCTAGCGGCCTACAATGAGCAGTTCTTC. As protein: CASSLDGLAAYNEQFF.

The chain links TRBV7-2 to TRBJ1-3; D not resolved. V gave up 1 base and J gave up 1 base, with 5 bases separating them. This CDR3 has 14 residues. CDR1 and CDR2 (germline): SGHTA, FQGNSA. The CDR3 sequence: CASSLGGSGNTIYF. CDR3 bases: TGTGCCAGCAGCTTAGGGGGTTCTGGAAACACCATATATTTT.

The chain is built from TRBV19 and TRBJ1-2, with 9 bases aligning to TRBD1. Germline CDR1 reads LNHDA; CDR2 reads SQIVND (reference sequence). Unmatched junction bases numbered 8, after V lost 9 bases and J lost 3 bases. This CDR3 is 14 amino acids long. As DNA, the CDR3 is TGTGCCAGCCGGAGGGACAGGGCATACTATGGCTACACCTTC. It encodes CASRRDRAYYGYTF.

The sample holds one count of this clone. The chain carries TRBV5-1 and TRBJ2-7; 14 bases align to TRBD2. V dropped 3 bases and J dropped 6; count of bases not matched to a gene: 8. The CDR3 consists of 16 residues. In germline, CDR1 is SGHRS, CDR2 YFSETQ. CDR3 nucleotides: TGCGCCAGCAGCTGGGGGACTAGCGGGGGAGCTTCCGAGCAGTACTTC. Translated: CASSWGTSGGASEQYF.

The chain carries TRBV6-1 and TRBJ2-7; the D gene is possibly TRBD2 (5 bases). V was shortened by 10 bases and J by 0 bases, with 16 bases between the two germline ends. CDR1 MNHNS and CDR2 SASEGT come from the germline V gene. This CDR3 is built from 14 residues. The CDR3 loop is CATHLEAGSYEQYF. The CDR3 DNA sequence: TGTGCCACTCACCTGGAGGCTGGCTCCTACGAGCAGTACTTC.

This chain links TRBV7-8 with TRBJ1-2, with 8 positions matching TRBD1. Germline loops: CDR1 SGHVS, CDR2 FQNEAQ. Losses at the gene ends were 5 bases for V and 5 bases for J; bases not matched to a gene: 10. The CDR3 runs to 15 residues. CDR3 in amino acids: CASSQPGQGRYGYTF. The CDR3 nucleotides read TGTGCCAGCAGCCAACCAGGACAGGGACGGTATGGCTACACCTTC.

J is TRBJ2-2 and V is TRBV18, with 7 bases fitting TRBD1. This CDR3 region has 15 residues. Germline V gene sequence: CDR1 KGHSH, CDR2 LQKENI. V gave up 7 bases and J gave up 2 bases; unmatched junction bases: 7. The chain's CDR3 is CASLPDRINTGELFF. The CDR3 DNA is TGTGCCAGCTTGCCGGACAGGATAAACACCGGGGAGCTGTTTTTT.

This chain joins TRBV5-6 and TRBJ2-5, with D unclear. The V end lost 0 bases, the J end lost 5 bases, and 5 bases lay between the germline ends. CDR3 length: 12 amino acids. Germline lookup yields CDR1 SGHDT and CDR2 YYEEEE. Here the CDR3 reads CASSLARETQYF. In DNA, the CDR3 is TGTGCCAGCAGCTTGGCTAGGGAGACCCAGTACTTC. Combining the CDR3 with reference TRBV5-6 and TRBJ2-5 gives the whole variable domain DAGVTQSPTHLIKTRGQQVTLRCSPKSGHDTVSWYQQALGQGPQFIFQYYEEEERQRGNFPDRFSGHQFPNYSSELNVNALLLGDSALYLCASSLARETQYFGPGTRLLVL.

The chain employs TRBV5-1 and TRBJ2-5; the D gene is possibly TRBD2 (6 bases). CDR1 and CDR2 from the germline V gene are SGHRS and YFSETQ. The CDR3 consists of 15 residues. The germline V and J ends were trimmed by 0 bases and 1 base, with 10 bases remaining between them. The CDR3 here is CASSLGGSGQETQYF. CDR3 nucleotide sequence: TGCGCCAGCAGCTTGGGGGGTAGCGGCCAAGAGACCCAGTACTTC.

The J gene is TRBJ1-1, the V gene TRBV9; 10 bases agree with TRBD1. In germline, CDR1 is SGDLS, CDR2 YYNGEE. J lost 3 bases, V lost 3 bases, and 2 bases had no gene match. CDR3 length: 14 residues. Here the CDR3 reads CASSAGQGYTEAFF. DNA of the CDR3: TGTGCCAGCAGCGCGGGACAGGGGTACACTGAAGCTTTCTTT.

This clone occurred once. The chain has TRBV29-1 and TRBJ2-2; TRBD2 agrees at 9 bases. V lost 7 bases, J lost 5 bases, and 8 bases stayed unmatched. CDR1 and CDR2 from the germline V gene are SQVTM and ANQGSEA. The CDR3 has 14 amino acids. This CDR3 is CSAGSGSRTGELFF. CDR3 in DNA: TGCAGCGCCGGTAGCGGGAGCAGAACCGGGGAGCTGTTTTTT.

The rearrangement links TRBV4-1 to TRBJ1-2, with D possibly TRBD1 on 6 matching bases. CDR3 size: 15 residues. V shed 1 base and J shed 4 bases, with 13 bases lying between them. Germline V lookup: CDR1 MGHRA, CDR2 YSYEKL. Here the CDR3 reads CASSQARQEFYGYTF. The CDR3 nucleotides are TGCGCCAGCAGCCAAGCGAGACAGGAGTTCTATGGCTACACCTTC.

This clone appeared a single time. The V call is TRBV6-5, the J call TRBJ2-1; TRBD1 agrees at 7 bases. Germline values: CDR1 MNHEY, CDR2 SVGAGI. The V gene end was trimmed by 6 bases and the J gene end by 7 bases; junction bases not matched to a gene: 12. This CDR3 has 15 amino acids. The CDR3 reads CASSRRTGRFNEQFF. In DNA form, the CDR3 reads TGTGCCAGCAGCCGGCGGACAGGTCGGTTTAATGAGCAGTTCTTC.

The V and J genes are TRBV7-2 and TRBJ1-5, with a possible D match to TRBD1 (6 bases). The germline V gene has CDR1 SGHTA and CDR2 FQGNSA. The CDR3 is made up of 14 amino acids. The ends were cut back, 3 bases at V and 3 bases at J, with 9 bases in the middle. For the CDR3, the DNA is TGTGCCAGCAGCTTTGGACAGAACAATCAGCCCCAGCATTTT. Translated: CASSFGQNNQPQHF.

This clone has just one count. The rearrangement uses TRBV4-1 and TRBJ1-1, with 10 positions matching TRBD1. This CDR3 is built from 15 residues. Per germline, CDR1 MGHRA and CDR2 YSYEKL. V trimming: 3 bases; J trimming: 3 bases; junction bases outside the gene matches: 4. CDR3 residues: CASSHRQGADTEAFF. CDR3 nucleotides: TGCGCCAGCAGCCATCGACAGGGGGCGGACACTGAAGCTTTCTTT.

The V and J genes are TRBV7-9 and TRBJ2-6; D unclear. V was clipped by 3 bases and J by 5 bases, with 11 bases between them. Germline CDR1 and CDR2: SEHNR and FQNEAQ (reference sequence). CDR3 length: 15 amino acids. Written as DNA, the CDR3 is TGTGCCAGCAGCTTTGACCCTCTCTGGGCCAACGTCCTGACTTTC. Translating gives CASSFDPLWANVLTF.

The J gene is TRBJ1-1, the V gene TRBV4-1; D is perhaps TRBD1 (5 bases). Trimming left V 0 bases short and J 7 bases short, with 9 bases between. The CDR3 is made up of 13 amino acids. Germline V CDR1 and CDR2: MGHRA, YSYEKL. For the CDR3, the DNA is TGCGCCAGCAGCCAAGAGCTGGGGCGTGAAGCTTTCTTT. Its translation is CASSQELGREAFF.

The chain carries TRBV29-1 and TRBJ1-4; 8 nucleotides line up with TRBD1. Per the germline V gene, CDR1 is SQVTM and CDR2 is ANQGSEA. CDR3 length equals 15 residues. The V and J ends lost 3 bases and 4 bases, in that order; junction bases with no gene match: 7. CDR3 nucleotides: TGCAGCGTTGAGGACAGGGAAAGGGATAATGAAAAACTGTTTTTT. It translates to CSVEDRERDNEKLFF.

This chain joins TRBV27 and TRBJ2-7; the D gene could be TRBD1 or TRBD2 (5 bases each). Germline V gives CDR1 MNHEY, CDR2 SMNVEV (reference sequence). The CDR3 runs to 14 residues. V lost 4 bases to trimming and J lost 9 bases, with 19 bases between them. The CDR3 nucleotides read TGTGCCAGCAGTTCCACCGGGACGGGCACCCCGCAGTACTTC. This codes for CASSSTGTGTPQYF.

This chain links TRBV18 with TRBJ1-1; D possibly corresponds to TRBD1 (5 bases). This CDR3 contains 14 residues. V lost 0 bases and J 3 bases, leaving 8 bases between the germline ends. The germline gives CDR1 KGHSH, CDR2 LQKENI. The CDR3 sequence: CASSPPLRDTEAFF. The CDR3 DNA reads TGTGCCAGCTCACCACCCCTCAGGGACACTGAAGCTTTCTTT.

CDR3 nucleotide sequence: TGTGCCAGCTCACCAACTCTGAGGGGCAGCACCTACAATGAGCAGTTCTTC. Its protein product is CASSPTLRGSTYNEQFF. The V gene is TRBV18, the J gene TRBJ2-1; D tentatively fits TRBD1 or TRBD2 (5 bases each). Germline CDR1 is KGHSH and CDR2 is LQKENI. CDR3 length equals 17 residues. The ends were cut back, 2 bases at V and 2 bases at J, with 16 bases in the middle.